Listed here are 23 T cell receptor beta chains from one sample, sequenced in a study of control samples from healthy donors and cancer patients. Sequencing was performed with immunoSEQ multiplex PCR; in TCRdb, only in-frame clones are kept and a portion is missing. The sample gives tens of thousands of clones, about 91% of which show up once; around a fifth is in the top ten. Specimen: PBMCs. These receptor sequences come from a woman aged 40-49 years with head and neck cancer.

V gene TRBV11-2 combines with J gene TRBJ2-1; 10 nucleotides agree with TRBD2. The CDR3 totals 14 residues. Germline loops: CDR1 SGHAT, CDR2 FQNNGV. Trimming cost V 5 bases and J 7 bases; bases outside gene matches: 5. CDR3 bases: TGTGCCAGCAGCAGCGGGAGGGCCTTAAATGAGCAGTTCTTC. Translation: CASSSGRALNEQFF.

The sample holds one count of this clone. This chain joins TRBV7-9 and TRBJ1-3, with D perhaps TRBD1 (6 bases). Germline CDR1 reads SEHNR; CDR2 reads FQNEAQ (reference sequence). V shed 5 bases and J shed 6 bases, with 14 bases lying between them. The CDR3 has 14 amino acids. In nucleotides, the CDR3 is TGTGCCAGCAGCCCAGGGGCTTGGGAAAACACCATATATTTT. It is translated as CASSPGAWENTIYF.

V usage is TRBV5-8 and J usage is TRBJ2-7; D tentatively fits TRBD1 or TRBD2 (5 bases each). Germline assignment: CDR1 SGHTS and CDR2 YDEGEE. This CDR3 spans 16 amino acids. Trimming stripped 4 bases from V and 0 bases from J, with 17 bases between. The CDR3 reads CASSRGRNLVSYEQYF. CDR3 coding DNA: TGTGCCAGCAGCCGGGGCCGGAATCTGGTCTCCTACGAGCAGTACTTC.

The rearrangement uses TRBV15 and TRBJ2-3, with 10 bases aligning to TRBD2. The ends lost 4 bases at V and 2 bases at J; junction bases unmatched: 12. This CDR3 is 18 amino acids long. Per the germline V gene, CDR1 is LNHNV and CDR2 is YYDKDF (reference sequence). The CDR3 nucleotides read TGTGCCACCAGCAACAAGATGGGTAGCGGGGGGTTCACAGATACGCAGTATTTT. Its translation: CATSNKMGSGGFTDTQYF.

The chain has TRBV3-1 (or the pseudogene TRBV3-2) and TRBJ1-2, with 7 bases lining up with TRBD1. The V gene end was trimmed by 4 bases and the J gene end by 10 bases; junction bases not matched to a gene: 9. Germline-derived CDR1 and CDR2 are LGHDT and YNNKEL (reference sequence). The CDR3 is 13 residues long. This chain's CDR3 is CASSLPGQRSYTF. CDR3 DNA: TGTGCCAGCAGCCTCCCGGGACAGCGATCCTACACCTTC.

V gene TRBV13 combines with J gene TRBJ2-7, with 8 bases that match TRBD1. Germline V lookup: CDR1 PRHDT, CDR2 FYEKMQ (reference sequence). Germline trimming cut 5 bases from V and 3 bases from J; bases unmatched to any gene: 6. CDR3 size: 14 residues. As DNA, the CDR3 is TGTGCCAGCAGCGGGGACAGGCGGAACTACGAGCAGTACTTC. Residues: CASSGDRRNYEQYF.

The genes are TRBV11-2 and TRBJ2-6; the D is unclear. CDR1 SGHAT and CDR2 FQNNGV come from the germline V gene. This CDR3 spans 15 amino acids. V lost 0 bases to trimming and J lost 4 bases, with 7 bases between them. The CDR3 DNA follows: TGTGCCAGCAGCTTAGATCGCGGAGGGGCCAACGTCCTGACTTTC. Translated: CASSLDRGGANVLTF.

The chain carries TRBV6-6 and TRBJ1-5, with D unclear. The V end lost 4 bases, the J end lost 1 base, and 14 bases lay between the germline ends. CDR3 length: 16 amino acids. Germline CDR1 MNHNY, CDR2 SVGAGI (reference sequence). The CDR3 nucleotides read TGTGCCAGCAGTTTAAGACGAAGTGCGAGCAATCAGCCCCAGCATTTT. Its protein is CASSLRRSASNQPQHF.

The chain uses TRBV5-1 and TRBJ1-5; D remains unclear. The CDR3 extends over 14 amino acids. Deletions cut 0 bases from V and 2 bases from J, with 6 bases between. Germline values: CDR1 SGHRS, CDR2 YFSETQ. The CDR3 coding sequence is TGCGCCAGCAGCTTGGAGGCAGGCAATCAGCCCCAGCATTTT. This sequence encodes CASSLEAGNQPQHF.

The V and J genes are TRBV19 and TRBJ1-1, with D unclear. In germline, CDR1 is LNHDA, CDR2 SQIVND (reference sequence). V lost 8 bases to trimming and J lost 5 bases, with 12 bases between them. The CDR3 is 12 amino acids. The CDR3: CASSEVGTEAFF. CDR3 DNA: TGTGCCAGTTCTGAGGTTGGAACTGAAGCTTTCTTT.

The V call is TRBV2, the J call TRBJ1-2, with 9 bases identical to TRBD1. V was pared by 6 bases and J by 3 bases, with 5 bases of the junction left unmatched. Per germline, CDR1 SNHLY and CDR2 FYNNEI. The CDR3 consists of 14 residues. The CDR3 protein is CASRDRGLHYGYTF. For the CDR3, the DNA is TGTGCCAGCAGGGACAGGGGCCTCCACTATGGCTACACCTTC.

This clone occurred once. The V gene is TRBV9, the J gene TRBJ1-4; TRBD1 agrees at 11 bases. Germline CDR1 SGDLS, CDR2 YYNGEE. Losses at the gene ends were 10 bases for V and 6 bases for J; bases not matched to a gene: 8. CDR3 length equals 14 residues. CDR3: CARLTGQGDEKLFF. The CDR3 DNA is TGTGCCCGCCTCACGGGACAGGGGGATGAAAAACTGTTTTTT.

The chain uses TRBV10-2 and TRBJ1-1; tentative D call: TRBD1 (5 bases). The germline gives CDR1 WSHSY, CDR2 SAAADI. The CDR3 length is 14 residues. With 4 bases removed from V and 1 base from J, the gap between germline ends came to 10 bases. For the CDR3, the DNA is TGCGCCAGCAGTGTGGTGAGGGGGAACACTGAAGCTTTCTTT. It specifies CASSVVRGNTEAFF.

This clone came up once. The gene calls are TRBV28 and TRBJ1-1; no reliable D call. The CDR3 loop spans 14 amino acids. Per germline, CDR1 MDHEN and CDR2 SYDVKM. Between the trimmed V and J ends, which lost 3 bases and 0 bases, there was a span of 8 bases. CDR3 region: CASSLSRLNTEAFF. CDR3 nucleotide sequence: TGTGCCAGCAGTTTGAGCCGGTTGAACACTGAAGCTTTCTTT.

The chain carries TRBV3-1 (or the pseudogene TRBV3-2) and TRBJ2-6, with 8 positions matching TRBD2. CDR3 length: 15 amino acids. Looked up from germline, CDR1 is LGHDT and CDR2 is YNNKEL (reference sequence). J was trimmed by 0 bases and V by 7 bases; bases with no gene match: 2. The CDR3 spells CASTSGGSGANVLTF. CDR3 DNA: TGTGCCAGCACCAGCGGGGGCTCTGGGGCCAACGTCCTGACTTTC.

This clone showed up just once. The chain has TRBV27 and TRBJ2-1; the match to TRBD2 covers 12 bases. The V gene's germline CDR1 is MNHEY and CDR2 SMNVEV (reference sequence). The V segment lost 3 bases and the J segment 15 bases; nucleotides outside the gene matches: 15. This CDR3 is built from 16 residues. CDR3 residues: CASSFPYGLAGRSLFF. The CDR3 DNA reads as TGTGCCAGCAGTTTCCCATATGGACTAGCGGGACGGAGTCTGTTCTTC.

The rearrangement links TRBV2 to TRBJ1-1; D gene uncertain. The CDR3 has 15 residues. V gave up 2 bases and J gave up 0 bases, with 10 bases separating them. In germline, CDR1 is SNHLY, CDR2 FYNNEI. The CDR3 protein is CASSEQILMNTEAFF. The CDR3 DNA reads TGTGCCAGCAGTGAACAGATTCTTATGAACACTGAAGCTTTCTTT.

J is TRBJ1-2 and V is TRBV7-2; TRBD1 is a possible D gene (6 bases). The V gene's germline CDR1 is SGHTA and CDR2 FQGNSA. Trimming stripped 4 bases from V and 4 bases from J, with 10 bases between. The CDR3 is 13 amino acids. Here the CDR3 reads CASSSRDIYGYTF. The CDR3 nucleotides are TGTGCCAGCAGCTCCAGGGACATCTATGGCTACACCTTC.

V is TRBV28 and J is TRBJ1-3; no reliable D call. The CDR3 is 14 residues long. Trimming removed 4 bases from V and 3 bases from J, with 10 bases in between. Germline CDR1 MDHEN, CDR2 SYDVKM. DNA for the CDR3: TGTGCCAGCAGTTCACCGGGCCATGGAAACACCATATATTTT. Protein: CASSSPGHGNTIYF.

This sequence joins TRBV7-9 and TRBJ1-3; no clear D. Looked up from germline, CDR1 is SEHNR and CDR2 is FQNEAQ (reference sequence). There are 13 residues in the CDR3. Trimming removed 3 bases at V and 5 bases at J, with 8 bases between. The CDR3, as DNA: TGTGCCAGCAGCTTCCGGGGTAGAAACACCATATATTTT. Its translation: CASSFRGRNTIYF.

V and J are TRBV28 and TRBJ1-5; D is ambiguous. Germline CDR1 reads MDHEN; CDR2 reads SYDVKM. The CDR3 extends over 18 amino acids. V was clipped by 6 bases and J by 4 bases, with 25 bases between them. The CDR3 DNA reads TGTGCCAGCAGCCTCACCGGCCTTCGTACAAGACAAAATCAGCCCCAGCATTTT. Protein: CASSLTGLRTRQNQPQHF.

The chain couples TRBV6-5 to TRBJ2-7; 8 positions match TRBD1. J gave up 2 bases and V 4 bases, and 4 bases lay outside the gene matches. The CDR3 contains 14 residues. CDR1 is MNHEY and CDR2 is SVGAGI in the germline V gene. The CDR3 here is CASSSSGGPYEQYF. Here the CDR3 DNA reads TGTGCCAGCAGTTCGTCAGGGGGCCCCTACGAGCAGTACTTC.

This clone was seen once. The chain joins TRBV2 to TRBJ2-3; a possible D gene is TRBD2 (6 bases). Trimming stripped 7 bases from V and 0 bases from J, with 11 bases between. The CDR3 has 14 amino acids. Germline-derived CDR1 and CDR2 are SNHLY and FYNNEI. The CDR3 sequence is CASTRDSSTDTQYF. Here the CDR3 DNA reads TGTGCCAGCACGAGGGACTCAAGCACAGATACGCAGTATTTT.